These T cell receptor beta chains were read from a single sample in a study of CD8 T cells in Susac syndrome. TCRdb itself ran the immunoSEQ multiplex PCR reads through MiXCR, one entry per CDR3 protein. Counted here are about 130,000 distinct CDR3 sequences, about 95% occurring once; the ten biggest clones make up approximately 0.18%. Material for sequencing was CD8+ T cells from PBMCs. The receptors were sampled from a human donor with Susac syndrome. Each CDR3 is given with its conserved first and last residue. The D gene is left open where the match is weak. Size tells how often a clone was seen (once, few, many) or the class of an expanded clone, and some rows leave it out.

few	TRBV7-2	NA	TRBJ1-5	CASSLVGAGAEPQHF	TGTGCCAGCAGCTTAGTGGGGGCCGGTGCGGAGCCCCAGCATTTT
NA	TRBV27	TRBD1	TRBJ2-7	CASSLMGQLSSYEQYF	TGTGCCAGCAGTTTAATGGGACAGCTTTCTTCCTACGAGCAGTACTTC
once	TRBV10-2	TRBD1	TRBJ2-2	CASSRTGTNTGELFF	TGCGCCAGCAGCCGGACAGGGACGAACACCGGGGAGCTGTTTTTT
once	TRBV4-2	NA	TRBJ2-7	CASSQAPSGSYEQYF	TGTGCCAGCAGCCAAGCCCCATCTGGTTCCTACGAGCAGTACTTC
NA	TRBV9	NA	TRBJ1-1	CASSPGGGTEAFF	TGTGCCAGCAGTCCCGGAGGAGGCACTGAAGCTTTCTTT
NA	TRBV4-1	NA	TRBJ1-5	CASSQSPGGNQPQHF	TGCGCCAGCAGCCAATCTCCAGGTGGGAATCAGCCCCAGCATTTT
NA	TRBV20-1	NA	TRBJ2-3	CSAKRTDTQYF	TGCAGTGCTAAGCGCACAGATACGCAGTATTTT
NA	TRBV12-3/TRBV12-4	NA	TRBJ2-7	CASRTRSRLEQYF	TGTGCCAGCAGGACCCGAAGCCGCCTCGAGCAGTACTTC
NA	TRBV28	NA	TRBJ1-2	CASSRVGYGYTF	TGTGCCAGCAGCAGGGTTGGCTATGGCTACACCTTC
NA	TRBV12-3/TRBV12-4	NA	TRBJ1-1	CASSFGGTNTEAFF	TGTGCCAGCAGTTTCGGGGGAACGAACACTGAAGCTTTCTTT
NA	TRBV14	TRBD1	TRBJ2-7	CASSPRTGKHEQYF	TGTGCCAGCAGCCCACGGACAGGGAAGCACGAGCAGTACTTC
NA	TRBV20-1	NA	TRBJ2-7	CSAPKGHIYEQYF	TGCAGTGCTCCTAAGGGACATATCTACGAGCAGTACTTC
once	TRBV7-2	TRBD2	TRBJ2-1	CASSLEALAGEVYNEQFF	TGTGCCAGCAGCTTAGAAGCACTAGCGGGAGAGGTCTACAATGAGCAGTTCTTC
NA	TRBV7-3	TRBD2	TRBJ2-1	CASSFTSGGSHEQFF	TGTGCCAGCAGTTTTACTAGCGGGGGATCCCATGAGCAGTTCTTC
NA	TRBV27	NA	TRBJ1-5	CASSPGGPHQPQHF	TGTGCCAGCAGTCCGGGGGGCCCCCATCAGCCCCAGCATTTT
NA	TRBV29-1	NA	TRBJ1-2	CSVKIAGNQGYTF	TGCAGCGTTAAAATTGCGGGAAACCAAGGCTACACCTTC
NA	TRBV5-6	NA	TRBJ2-7	CASSEGVAAIYEQYF	TGTGCCAGCAGCGAGGGGGTAGCGGCAATCTACGAGCAGTACTTC
NA	TRBV30	TRBD1	TRBJ1-2	CAWSSSIWTGFGYTF	TGTGCCTGGAGTTCCTCGATCTGGACAGGGTTTGGCTACACCTTC
NA	TRBV12-3/TRBV12-4	NA	TRBJ2-7	CASSPARVTEQYF	TGTGCCAGCAGTCCTGCCAGGGTCACCGAGCAGTACTTC
NA	TRBV7-8	NA	TRBJ1-1	CASSLVGWGTEAFF	TGTGCCAGCAGCTTAGTGGGCTGGGGCACTGAAGCTTTCTTT
NA	TRBV9	NA	TRBJ1-2	CASSSRTDRKYYGYTF	TGTGCCAGCAGCAGCAGGACAGACCGGAAATATTATGGCTACACCTTC
NA	TRBV15	NA	TRBJ1-2	CATSRDRARSGYYGYTF	TGTGCCACCAGCAGAGATCGAGCCCGATCAGGGTACTATGGCTACACCTTC
NA	TRBV29-1	NA	TRBJ2-7	CSVEDPTGLGSGYEQYF	TGCAGCGTTGAAGATCCGACAGGGTTAGGTAGCGGCTACGAGCAGTACTTC
once	TRBV9	NA	TRBJ1-3	CASSVAYGGSTIYF	TGTGCCAGCAGCGTAGCATACGGGGGCAGCACCATATATTTT
NA	TRBV15	NA	TRBJ1-2	CATSRVGRRLYGYTF	TGTGCCACCAGCAGAGTGGGCAGGCGGTTGTATGGCTACACCTTC
NA	TRBV13	NA	TRBJ1-1	CASSLGGSYTEAFF	TGTGCCAGCAGCTTAGGCGGAAGTTACACTGAAGCTTTCTTT
once	TRBV7-9	TRBD1	TRBJ1-2	CASSLATEGGDGYTF	TGTGCCAGCAGCTTAGCAACTGAAGGGGGCGATGGCTACACCTTC
NA	TRBV28	NA	TRBJ2-7	CASKRGSSYEQYF	TGTGCCAGCAAGAGAGGGTCCTCCTACGAGCAGTACTTC
NA	TRBV20-1	NA	TRBJ2-1	CSASPMGDEQFF	TGCAGTGCTAGTCCAATGGGAGATGAGCAGTTCTTC
NA	TRBV30	NA	TRBJ2-4	CASAYPDPLENIQYF	TGTGCCTCGGCGTACCCGGATCCACTCGAAAACATTCAGTACTTC
NA	TRBV25-1	NA	TRBJ1-1	CASSANGAEAFF	TGTGCCAGCAGTGCGAACGGCGCTGAAGCTTTCTTT
NA	TRBV11-3	TRBD1	TRBJ2-7	CASMFQGAGEQYF	TGTGCCAGCATGTTTCAGGGGGCTGGCGAGCAGTACTTC
NA	TRBV6-1	NA	TRBJ1-1	CASTHRVGTEAFF	TGTGCCAGCACCCACAGGGTTGGAACTGAAGCTTTCTTT
NA	TRBV12-3/TRBV12-4	NA	TRBJ1-1	CASSTGHTEAFF	TGTGCCAGCAGTACAGGGCACACTGAAGCTTTCTTT
NA	TRBV12-3/TRBV12-4	NA	TRBJ1-1	CASSLSSEAFF	TGTGCCAGCAGCCTGTCGTCTGAAGCTTTCTTT
NA	TRBV9	TRBD1	TRBJ1-1	CASSTGEGNTEAFF	TGTGCCAGCAGTACAGGGGAAGGGAACACTGAAGCTTTCTTT
NA	TRBV12-5	NA	TRBJ2-1	CASGYTSYHEQFF	TGTGCTAGTGGTTATACTAGCTACCATGAGCAGTTCTTC
NA	TRBV27	TRBD1	TRBJ2-4	CASSSGTGLDIQYF	TGTGCCAGCAGTTCCGGGACAGGGTTGGACATTCAGTACTTC
NA	TRBV19	NA	TRBJ2-5	CASSIDPLPQETQYF	TGTGCCAGTAGTATAGATCCCCTACCCCAAGAGACCCAGTACTTC
NA	TRBV24-1	NA	TRBJ1-2	CATSDLELDGYTF	TGTGCCACCAGTGATTTGGAACTCGATGGCTACACCTTC
NA	TRBV28	NA	TRBJ1-1	CASRQINGVNTEAFF	TGTGCCAGCCGCCAAATTAACGGTGTGAACACTGAAGCTTTCTTT
NA	TRBV27	TRBD2	TRBJ2-1	CASLAGLKQFF	TGTGCCAGCCTAGCGGGCCTAAAGCAGTTCTTC
NA	TRBV5-1	NA	TRBJ2-5	CASSLGESYQETQYF	TGCGCCAGCAGCTTGGGGGAATCGTACCAAGAGACCCAGTACTTC
NA	TRBV11-2	NA	TRBJ2-5	CASRAGWAETQYF	TGTGCCAGCAGAGCAGGGTGGGCAGAGACCCAGTACTTC
NA	TRBV7-9	NA	TRBJ2-1	CASSGTWGDEQFF	TGTGCCAGCAGCGGGACCTGGGGGGATGAGCAGTTCTTC
NA	TRBV7-9	TRBD1	TRBJ2-5	CASSSRADRVQETQYF	TGTGCCAGCAGCTCCCGCGCGGACAGGGTACAGGAGACCCAGTACTTC